This T cell receptor (beta chain) was recovered during a study of blood T cells in healthy people across ages. The authors ran a second PCR of roughly 6 to 11 cycles using a sample-barcoded 5' primer and a J-beta primer mix. MiXCR, run by TCRdb on the 5' RACE reads, gives a single entry per CDR3 protein. This table holds around 1,000,000 distinct CDR3 sequences, roughly two fifths found once. Isolation of PBMCs gave at least 7 million cells per sample. Germline CDR1 reads SGHRS; CDR2 reads YFSETQ. Deletions cut 6 bases from V and 3 bases from J, with 16 bases between. This CDR3 region has 14 residues. Study conclusions and caveats: The study lacked donor CMV status, which possibly confounded expanded clonotype changes.

This clonotype was seen a single time. Antigen specificity is unknown. The sequencing input was blood. The TCR comes from a man younger than 35 in good health. The gene calls are TRBV5-1 and TRBJ2-7; D perhaps matches TRBD1 (6 bases). The CDR3: CASNFQGMDYEQYF. DNA for the CDR3: TGCGCCAGCAACTTCCAGGGGATGGACTACGAGCAGTACTTC. Based on the CDR3 plus reference TRBV5-1 and TRBJ2-7, the full variable domain is KAGVTQTPRYLIKTRGQQVTLSCSPISGHRSVSWYQQTPGQGLQFLFEYFSETQRNKGNFPGRFSGRQFSNSRSEMNVSTLELGDSALYLCASNFQGMDYEQYFGPGTRLTVT.